Reported below is one T cell receptor (beta chain). This specimen comes from a study of blood T cell repertoires in COVID-19. About the research overall: PBMCs, B-cell-depleted T cells, or T cells were the source of the cDNA or gDNA that made up the material.

Clones were sequenced by immunoSEQ multiplex PCR, and TCRdb holds only the in-frame ones, with some missing. This table has some 260,000 clones, about 70% appearing once. The CDR3 runs to 13 residues. Losses at the gene ends were 5 bases for V and 7 bases for J; bases not matched to a gene: 7. V usage is TRBV12-3 or TRBV12-4 and J usage is TRBJ1-1; 7 nucleotides match TRBD1. The receptor was isolated from a woman of 80 years or more with acute or convalescent COVID-19. The specimen sequenced was peripheral blood. The CDR3 loop is CASSVQGIFEAFF. DNA for the CDR3: TGTGCCAGCAGTGTACAGGGGATCTTTGAAGCTTTCTTT.